The 14 T cell receptor beta chains presented below share a single source sample, sequenced in a study of T cell responses to AZD1222 COVID-19 vaccine. Some clones are missing from TCRdb's copy, which holds only in-frame ones; the method was immunoSEQ multiplex PCR. In the table there are 80,000 to 95,000 clones, roughly 90% of which are singletons. Here the sequenced sample was peripheral blood, taken on day 0 of MenACWY control vaccination. These receptors were taken from an adult in good health.

The count of this clone is one. V and J are TRBV18 and TRBJ2-7, with a possible D match to TRBD2 (6 bases). Germline loops: CDR1 KGHSH, CDR2 LQKENI. The CDR3 loop spans 15 amino acids. V was cut by 6 bases and J by 0 bases, with 15 bases left in between. The DNA of the CDR3 is TGTGCCAGCTCCGTAACGGACGGGAGCTCCTACGAGCAGTACTTC. As protein: CASSVTDGSSYEQYF.

The rearrangement joins TRBV9 to TRBJ1-6; 11 nucleotides align to TRBD1. The CDR3 is 16 residues long. V trimming: 5 bases; J trimming: 10 bases; junction bases outside the gene matches: 11. The germline CDR1 and CDR2 sequences are SGDLS and YYNGEE. The CDR3 protein is CASSLLPGQGESPLHF. For the CDR3, the DNA is TGTGCCAGCAGTCTGTTACCGGGACAGGGGGAGTCACCCCTCCACTTT.

V gene TRBV29-1 combines with J gene TRBJ2-7; 7 positions match TRBD2. Germline V CDR1 and CDR2: SQVTM, ANQGSEA. V lost 6 bases to trimming and J lost 5 bases; unmatched junction nucleotides: 13. The CDR3 loop spans 14 amino acids. The CDR3 DNA reads as TGCAGCGTCGGAAAGCGGGGTAGGGTCGACGAGCAGTACTTC. It codes for CSVGKRGRVDEQYF.

This chain joins TRBV6-5 and TRBJ2-3; perhaps TRBD1 as D (6 bases). CDR3 length: 15 amino acids. The germline CDR1 and CDR2 sequences are MNHEY and SVGAGI. The germline V and J ends were trimmed by 5 bases and 3 bases, with 15 bases remaining between them. CDR3 protein: CASSKGDHLTDTQYF. CDR3 bases: TGTGCCAGCAGTAAGGGGGACCACCTAACAGATACGCAGTATTTT.

The chain couples TRBV7-2 to TRBJ1-3, with D unresolved. The V and J ends lost 1 base and 0 bases respectively, with 7 bases between them. Germline V lookup: CDR1 SGHTA, CDR2 FQGNSA. CDR3 length: 15 residues. The CDR3 sequence is CASSLGLVSGNTIYF. The CDR3 DNA is TGTGCCAGCAGCTTAGGGTTGGTCTCTGGAAACACCATATATTTT.

The chain joins TRBV9 to TRBJ2-7; 10 bases line up with TRBD1. Trimming removed 3 bases from V and 7 bases from J; junction bases left unmatched: 7. Germline V gene data show CDR1 as SGDLS and CDR2 as YYNGEE. CDR3 length equals 14 residues. The CDR3 reads CASSAGTGAREQYF. The CDR3 bases are TGTGCCAGCAGCGCCGGGACAGGGGCGCGGGAGCAGTACTTC.

This clone was seen only a few times. The chain uses TRBV5-1 and TRBJ2-7; possible D gene TRBD1, 5 bases. Per germline, CDR1 SGHRS and CDR2 YFSETQ. V was trimmed by 4 bases and J by 0 bases, leaving 14 bases between them. This CDR3 is built from 15 residues. The CDR3 region has the DNA TGCGCCAGCAGCCCTAGGGGTGGGCTCTCCTACGAGCAGTACTTC. Amino acids: CASSPRGGLSYEQYF.

The rearrangement uses TRBV20-1 and TRBJ2-1; D is unresolved. CDR3 length: 11 residues. Germline V lookup: CDR1 DFQATT, CDR2 SNEGSKA (reference sequence). CDR3 protein: CRPFHDNEQFF. The CDR3 DNA follows: TGCAGGCCCTTTCACGACAATGAGCAGTTCTTC.

This chain links TRBV27 with TRBJ1-6; 9 bases align to TRBD1. The germline CDR1 and CDR2 sequences are MNHEY and SMNVEV (reference sequence). Trimming cost V 7 bases and J 0 bases; bases outside gene matches: 13. The CDR3 length is 19 residues. CDR3 nucleotide sequence: TGTGCCAGCAAAAAGTCCGGGACAGGGAAGGGCTCCTATAATTCACCCCTCCACTTT. Its translation: CASKKSGTGKGSYNSPLHF.

The rearrangement links TRBV19 to TRBJ2-7; 7 nucleotides line up with TRBD2. V was clipped by 4 bases and J by 3 bases; unmatched bases: 0. There are 12 residues in the CDR3. The germline V gene encodes CDR1 LNHDA and CDR2 SQIVND (reference sequence). CDR3 protein: CASSTSGYEQYF. CDR3 nucleotide sequence: TGTGCCAGTAGTACTAGCGGCTACGAGCAGTACTTC.

The V and J genes are TRBV3-1 (or the pseudogene TRBV3-2) and TRBJ2-6, with a tentative D call TRBD2 (5 bases). The CDR3 extends over 10 amino acids. Germline V gene lookup returns CDR1 LGHDT and CDR2 YNNKEL (reference sequence). V was trimmed by 8 bases and J by 15 bases, leaving 11 bases between them. CDR3 sequence reads: CASGNRDLTF. CDR3 bases: TGTGCCAGCGGTAACCGGGACCTGACTTTC.

Turning to this clone: A read error may account for a junction end that differs from germline. The V and J genes are TRBV7-9 and TRBJ1-5; D is uncertain. There are 15 residues in the CDR3. The germline CDR1 and CDR2 sequences are SEHNR and FQNEAQ (reference sequence). The CDR3 region has the DNA TGTGCCAGCAGCCTAGCGAGGGCGGGCAATCAGCCCCAGCATTTT. Amino acid sequence: CASSLARAGNQPQHF.

The gene calls are TRBV7-2 and TRBJ2-7; unclear D gene. Germline CDR1 reads SGHTA; CDR2 reads FQGNSA. The CDR3 consists of 11 residues. Deletions cut 5 bases from V and 4 bases from J, with 6 bases between. CDR3 bases: TGTGCCAGCAGCGACCGGTACGAGCAGTACTTC. This gives the protein CASSDRYEQYF.

This clone was observed once. The chain has TRBV12-3 or TRBV12-4 and TRBJ1-4; no reliable D call. V was shortened by 6 bases and J by 11 bases, with 13 bases between the two germline ends. The CDR3 covers 12 residues. This CDR3 reads CASSSAGRKLFF. The CDR3 nucleotides read TGTGCCAGCAGCTCGGCTGGGCGTAAACTGTTTTTT.